The source of this T cell receptor beta chain is a study of blood T cell repertoires in COVID-19. Here immunoSEQ multiplex PCR was the method, and the copy in TCRdb shows in-frame clones only, minus some. This table holds roughly 260,000 clones, 90% to 95% found once. The source is a woman younger than 35 who had recovered from COVID-19. Source material: PBMCs or T cells enriched from blood (not recorded which).

The DNA of the CDR3 is TGTGCCAGCAGTGAATACGGCGGGGGGGCCCTCAATGAGCAGTTCTTC. Amino acids: CASSEYGGGALNEQFF. The chain joins TRBV25-1 to TRBJ2-1; TRBD2 matches at 9 bases. This CDR3 is 16 amino acids long. Trimming cost V 0 bases and J 6 bases; bases outside gene matches: 6. Germline V gene lookup returns CDR1 MGHDK and CDR2 SYGVNS.